Described below is a single T cell receptor beta chain sequence and its context. These data belong to a study of blood T cell repertoires in COVID-19. Across the study: Samples of COVID-19 (acute and convalescent) were obtained from the United States, Italy and Spain. T cells, B-cell-depleted T cells, or PBMCs provided the cDNA or gDNA that served as material.

The CDR3 is 15 residues long. CDR1 is MNHEY and CDR2 is SMNVEV in the germline V gene (reference sequence). Trimming left V 2 bases short and J 2 bases short, with 12 bases between. Study processing details: Amplification from reference gene primers served as the basis for estimated nucleated cell counts. The protocol was immunoSEQ multiplex PCR, while the TCRdb copy is restricted to in-frame clones and leaves out a portion. That table is the source of V, J and clone size, and D and trimming were worked out from the DNA. The repertoire holds around 64,000 clones, with roughly 91% as singletons. The material sequenced was peripheral blood. This sequence joins TRBV27 and TRBJ1-2, with a tentative D call TRBD1 (5 bases). This receptor was obtained from a human donor in a cohort sampled during active COVID-19. This CDR3 reads CASSLGGGGNYGYTF. DNA of the CDR3: TGTGCCAGCAGTTTAGGGGGGGGAGGGAACTATGGCTACACCTTC.